The 21 T cell receptor beta chains reported below all come from one sample, sequenced in a study of T cells in narcolepsy. Libraries were prepared by immunoSEQ multiplex PCR; TCRdb keeps only in-frame clonotypes and omits some of them. Of around 25,000 clones in the sample, about four fifths were seen once. The sample was CD45RA- memory CD4+ T cells from PBMCs. These receptors were obtained from a human donor with narcolepsy.

This clone was detected a few times. The V gene is TRBV4-1, the J gene TRBJ2-7; tentatively, D is TRBD1 (6 bases). With 0 bases removed from V and 3 bases from J, the gap between germline ends came to 12 bases. There are 15 residues in the CDR3. Germline CDR1 reads MGHRA; CDR2 reads YSYEKL. This CDR3 reads CASSQDPGESYEQYF. For the CDR3, the DNA is TGCGCCAGCAGCCAAGATCCAGGGGAAAGCTACGAGCAGTACTTC.

The rearrangement links TRBV11-2 to TRBJ2-3, with 11 bases matching TRBD1. The germline CDR1 and CDR2 sequences are SGHAT and FQNNGV. V shed 4 bases and J 3 bases; nucleotides not matched to a gene: 6. This CDR3 comprises 16 residues. Here the CDR3 reads CASSSWTGGSTDTQYF. The CDR3 region has the DNA TGTGCCAGCAGCTCATGGACAGGGGGCAGTACAGATACGCAGTATTTT.

This chain connects TRBV7-2 to TRBJ1-5; 9 nucleotides match TRBD1. Germline loops: CDR1 SGHTA, CDR2 FQGNSA. The CDR3 extends over 16 amino acids. V shed 5 bases, J shed 0 bases, and the junction held 5 bases outside the gene matches. CDR3 amino acids: CASSMTGGFSNQPQHF. CDR3 sequence (DNA): TGTGCCAGCAGCATGACAGGGGGGTTTAGCAATCAGCCCCAGCATTTT.

The chain joins TRBV18 to TRBJ1-1; D gene ambiguous. The CDR3 totals 13 residues. Per germline, CDR1 KGHSH and CDR2 LQKENI. V was pared by 3 bases and J by 5 bases, with 10 bases between. CDR3 coding DNA: TGTGCCAGCTCACCTCCCCAAGGAACTGAAGCTTTCTTT. Encoded protein: CASSPPQGTEAFF.

The rearrangement uses TRBV10-3 and TRBJ1-5; a weak D match, TRBD1 (6 bases). Germline V gene lookup returns CDR1 ENHRY and CDR2 SYGVKD. The CDR3 is 15 residues long. V lost 2 bases, J lost 0 bases, and 8 bases lay in between. Here the CDR3 DNA reads TGTGCCATCAGTGAGGGACAGTCTAGCAATCAGCCCCAGCATTTT. Residues: CAISEGQSSNQPQHF.

This chain links TRBV28 with TRBJ2-7, with TRBD1 identical over 8 bases. The trim removed 5 bases at V and 3 bases at J, leaving 12 bases unmatched. Germline V gene lookup returns CDR1 MDHEN and CDR2 SYDVKM. This CDR3 comprises 16 residues. The CDR3 here is CASSPYRGNKDYEQYF. CDR3 sequence (DNA): TGTGCCAGCAGTCCCTACAGGGGGAATAAGGACTACGAGCAGTACTTC.

This clone has just a few counts. J is TRBJ2-2 and V is TRBV15; D is ambiguous. Trimming pared 4 bases from V and 5 bases from J, leaving 5 bases between. Germline V gene lookup returns CDR1 LNHNV and CDR2 YYDKDF (reference sequence). This CDR3 has 12 amino acids. The CDR3 protein is CATSKGTGELFF. The CDR3 coding sequence is TGTGCCACCAGCAAAGGGACCGGGGAGCTGTTTTTT.

This clone was counted once. This chain connects TRBV18 to TRBJ2-7, with D possibly being TRBD1 or TRBD2 (5 bases each). Germline CDR1 is KGHSH and CDR2 is LQKENI. Trimming cost V 6 bases and J 3 bases, with 12 bases left between them. The CDR3 totals 13 residues. This chain's CDR3 is CASSNGANYEQYF. CDR3 nucleotides: TGTGCCAGCTCGAACGGGGCAAACTACGAGCAGTACTTC.

The chain couples TRBV7-2 to TRBJ2-5; 10 positions match TRBD2. Germline values: CDR1 SGHTA, CDR2 FQGNSA. CDR3 size: 15 residues. The V and J ends lost 6 bases and 5 bases, in that order; junction bases with no gene match: 9. CDR3 bases: TGTGCCAGCAGTCCGACCCCAGCGGGAGGGGAGACCCAGTACTTC. It specifies CASSPTPAGGETQYF.

The rearrangement joins TRBV5-6 to TRBJ1-3, with D unresolved. The germline gives CDR1 SGHDT, CDR2 YYEEEE. V was clipped by 0 bases and J by 0 bases, with 13 bases between them. The CDR3 sequence is 17 residues long. DNA for the CDR3: TGTGCCAGCAGCTTGGCCTTTAACAGCCTCTCTGGAAACACCATATATTTT. This sequence encodes CASSLAFNSLSGNTIYF.

This chain connects TRBV6-5 to TRBJ1-3; no firm D call. Germline V gives CDR1 MNHEY, CDR2 SVGAGI. This CDR3 spans 11 amino acids. Deletions cut 0 bases from V and 7 bases from J, with 1 base between. The CDR3 DNA is TGTGCCAGCAGTTACTCGAACACCATATATTTT. It encodes CASSYSNTIYF.

The CDR3 sequence: CASSPLDRGGGYTF. DNA for the CDR3: TGTGCCAGCAGCCCACTGGACAGGGGGGGAGGCTACACCTTC. The gene calls are TRBV6-5 and TRBJ1-2; TRBD1 aligns across 10 bases. This CDR3 is built from 14 residues. Germline trimming cut 6 bases from V and 8 bases from J; bases unmatched to any gene: 9. In germline, CDR1 is MNHEY, CDR2 SVGAGI.

The CDR3 region has the DNA TGTGCCAGCAGCTTCAGGGCTGGCTACACCTTC. It encodes CASSFRAGYTF. V and J are TRBV11-2 and TRBJ1-2, with a weak D call TRBD1 (5 bases). Germline lookup yields CDR1 SGHAT and CDR2 FQNNGV. The CDR3 covers 11 residues. Trimming stripped 3 bases from V and 7 bases from J, with 6 bases between.

The chain is built from TRBV6-5 and TRBJ2-7; 7 nucleotides agree with TRBD2. The germline gives CDR1 MNHEY, CDR2 SVGAGI. V shed 3 bases and J 3 bases; nucleotides not matched to a gene: 5. The CDR3 consists of 14 residues. CDR3 in amino acids: CASSYAGTNYEQYF. The CDR3 coding sequence is TGTGCCAGCAGTTATGCCGGGACTAACTACGAGCAGTACTTC.

J is TRBJ2-2 and V is TRBV5-6; D is perhaps TRBD1 (6 bases). CDR3 size: 12 residues. V lost 3 bases to trimming and J lost 7 bases, with 7 bases between them. The germline gives CDR1 SGHDT, CDR2 YYEEEE. In DNA, the CDR3 is TGTGCCAGCAGCTCGGGACACGGGGAGCTGTTTTTT. This translates into CASSSGHGELFF. Full variable domain (rest looked up from reference TRBV5-6 and TRBJ2-2): DAGVTQSPTHLIKTRGQQVTLRCSPKSGHDTVSWYQQALGQGPQFIFQYYEEEERQRGNFPDRFSGHQFPNYSSELNVNALLLGDSALYLCASSSGHGELFFGEGSRLTVL.

The chain carries TRBV2 and TRBJ2-1; possibly TRBD2 for D (6 bases). V gave up 6 bases and J gave up 8 bases, with 14 bases separating them. CDR1 is SNHLY, CDR2 FYNNEI, per germline. This CDR3 region has 13 residues. CDR3 DNA sequence: TGTGCCAGCAGGCGGGACCCCTCGGATGAGCAGTTCTTC. Protein sequence: CASRRDPSDEQFF.

The CDR3, as DNA: TGCGCCAGCAGCCTAAGCGGGAGCTCCTACGAGCAGTACTTC. Its protein is CASSLSGSSYEQYF. This chain links TRBV5-1 with TRBJ2-7; TRBD2 aligns across 8 bases. CDR3 length equals 14 residues. Trimming at V came to 4 bases and at J to 0 bases, leaving 3 bases not matched to a gene. Germline V lookup: CDR1 SGHRS, CDR2 YFSETQ.

V usage is TRBV28 and J usage is TRBJ2-2; 9 bases align to TRBD1. The germline gives CDR1 MDHEN, CDR2 SYDVKM. With V trimmed by 5 bases and J by 6 bases, 7 bases remained unmatched. The CDR3 totals 15 residues. CDR3 loop: CASSKGTGGPGELFF. CDR3 DNA: TGTGCCAGCAGTAAAGGCACAGGGGGCCCCGGGGAGCTGTTTTTT.

DNA for the CDR3: TGTGCCTGGAGTGTACTAGACGGCAATCAGCCCCAGCATTTT. Its translation is CAWSVLDGNQPQHF. The chain recombines TRBV30 with TRBJ1-5; D uncertain. The CDR3 runs 14 residues. Germline V gene lookup returns CDR1 GTSNPN and CDR2 SVGIG (reference sequence). Trimming took 0 bases from V and 2 from J, leaving 8 bases between them.

This chain's CDR3 is CASSSLTGLYEQYF. The CDR3 region has the DNA TGTGCCAGCAGTTCCTTGACAGGGTTGTACGAGCAGTACTTC. This chain joins TRBV6-9 and TRBJ2-7; 7 nucleotides align to TRBD1. From germline, CDR1 is MNHGY and CDR2 SVAAGI. V shed 4 bases, J shed 4 bases, and the junction held 7 bases outside the gene matches. This CDR3 contains 14 residues.

The V gene is TRBV6-5, the J gene TRBJ2-7, with D perhaps matching TRBD1 or TRBD2 (5 bases each). Trimming shortened V by 5 bases and J by 0 bases, and 14 bases separated the two germline ends. Germline V gene sequence: CDR1 MNHEY, CDR2 SVGAGI. This CDR3 contains 15 residues. CDR3 sequence reads: CASSARDHPSYEQYF. The CDR3 nucleotides read TGTGCCAGCAGTGCCCGGGACCACCCCTCCTACGAGCAGTACTTC.